The 17 T cell receptor beta chains in this list originate from one sample, sequenced in a study of response to subunit inactivated influenza vaccine. TCRdb passed the RT-PCR reads through MiXCR, listing each CDR3 protein once. Here the sample spans roughly 500,000 distinct CDR3 sequences, 25% being singletons. Source: CD4+ T cells sorted from PBMCs, taken around 5 days after vaccination. All receptors derive from a man aged 45-65 years who received an inactivated influenza vaccine.

The chain is built from TRBV7-2 and TRBJ2-2; 7 bases match TRBD1. This CDR3 region has 14 residues. V lost 9 bases, J lost 4 bases, and 8 bases stayed unmatched. Per germline, CDR1 SGHTA and CDR2 FQGNSA. The CDR3 nucleotides read TGTGCCAGTAAGGGACAGTTGGCCACCGGGGAGCTGTTTTTT. Translated, it gives CASKGQLATGELFF.

This chain connects TRBV27 to TRBJ2-7, with TRBD1 identical over 8 bases. Germline lookup yields CDR1 MNHEY and CDR2 SMNVEV (reference sequence). This CDR3 region has 15 residues. Unmatched junction bases numbered 11, after V lost 6 bases and J lost 4 bases. CDR3 residues: CASSRMGQEAYEQYF. The CDR3 DNA is TGTGCCAGCAGCCGAATGGGACAGGAAGCGTACGAGCAGTACTTC.

This clonotype was seen more than once but under ten times. J is TRBJ2-1 and V is TRBV29-1, with TRBD1 matching 11 bases. V was clipped by 3 bases and J by 8 bases; unmatched bases: 3. This CDR3 has 13 amino acids. CDR1 and CDR2 (germline): SQVTM, ANQGSEA. CDR3 DNA: TGCAGCGTTGATCGGGACAGGGGGGATGAGCAGTTCTTC. This encodes CSVDRDRGDEQFF.

This clonotype was recorded at least ten times. The chain is built from TRBV5-1 and TRBJ2-3; D not resolved. This CDR3 region has 15 residues. Germline CDR1 reads SGHRS; CDR2 reads YFSETQ. Trimming cost V 0 bases and J 2 bases, with 10 bases left between them. The DNA for the CDR3 is TGCGCCAGCAGCTTGGATGCGGACCTCACAGATACGCAGTATTTT. Translating gives CASSLDADLTDTQYF.

The rearrangement joins TRBV4-1 to TRBJ2-3; D uncertain. This CDR3 has 14 amino acids. Trimming removed 1 base from V and 2 bases from J, with 7 bases in between. Germline V gene lookup returns CDR1 MGHRA and CDR2 YSYEKL. This CDR3 reads CASSQGSITDTQYF. For the CDR3, the DNA is TGCGCCAGCAGCCAAGGGTCTATCACAGATACGCAGTATTTT.

The chain has TRBV9 and TRBJ2-4; TRBD1 aligns across 7 bases. This CDR3 is 15 amino acids long. V shed 0 bases, J shed 6 bases, and the junction held 6 bases outside the gene matches. In germline, CDR1 is SGDLS, CDR2 YYNGEE. The CDR3 sequence: CASSVGDRDGNIQYF. The CDR3, as DNA: TGTGCCAGCAGCGTAGGTGACAGGGACGGAAACATTCAGTACTTC.

This clonotype was observed a few times. The rearrangement uses TRBV7-2 and TRBJ2-2; maybe TRBD1 (5 bases). Trimming stripped 3 bases from V and 4 bases from J, with 12 bases between. Germline CDR1 SGHTA, CDR2 FQGNSA. This CDR3 contains 15 residues. In DNA, the CDR3 is TGTGCCAGCAGCTTTGAACCCCAGGGCACCGGGGAGCTGTTTTTT. The encoded protein is CASSFEPQGTGELFF.

This clonotype was picked up a small number of times. The chain couples TRBV7-2 to TRBJ2-7; 7 bases match TRBD1. Germline V gene sequence: CDR1 SGHTA, CDR2 FQGNSA. V dropped 1 base and J dropped 3; count of bases not matched to a gene: 9. CDR3 length: 16 residues. CDR3 amino acids: CASSLGRQGFVYEQYF. CDR3 nucleotide sequence: TGTGCCAGCAGCTTAGGAAGACAGGGTTTCGTCTACGAGCAGTACTTC.

This chain connects TRBV7-2 to TRBJ2-1; D remains unclear. CDR1 and CDR2 (germline): SGHTA, FQGNSA. Trimming took off 7 bases at V and 7 bases at J, with 14 bases between the two ends. The CDR3 spans 13 residues. The CDR3, as DNA: TGTGCCAGCACCAATCAAGTGTGGAATGAGCAGTTCTTC. As protein: CASTNQVWNEQFF.

This clonotype was counted between two and nine times. The rearrangement links TRBV5-1 to TRBJ1-4; TRBD1 agrees at 7 bases. The ends lost 4 bases at V and 0 bases at J; junction bases unmatched: 6. The CDR3 covers 16 residues. Germline values: CDR1 SGHRS, CDR2 YFSETQ. The CDR3 DNA follows: TGCGCCAGCAGCGTGGACAGGAAATCAACTAATGAAAAACTGTTTTTT. Translation gives CASSVDRKSTNEKLFF.

This chain uses TRBV4-3 with TRBJ2-6; D remains unclear. From germline, CDR1 is LGHNA and CDR2 YSLEER. Trimming removed 1 base from V and 2 bases from J, with 3 bases in between. CDR3 length: 14 amino acids. Written as DNA, the CDR3 is TGCGCCAGCAGCCAAGTAACTGGGGCCAACGTCCTGACTTTC. Its translation: CASSQVTGANVLTF.

The chain is built from TRBV15 and TRBJ2-7, with D hard to call. CDR3 length: 14 residues. Germline V gene data show CDR1 as LNHNV and CDR2 as YYDKDF (reference sequence). The germline V and J ends were trimmed by 0 bases and 3 bases, with 9 bases remaining between them. The CDR3 protein is CATSRDLDDYEQYF. The CDR3 nucleotides are TGTGCCACCAGCAGAGATCTGGACGACTACGAGCAGTACTTC. The whole variable domain, remainder taken from reference TRBV15 and TRBJ2-7, is DAMVIQNPRYQVTQFGKPVTLSCSQTLNHNVMYWYQQKSSQAPKLLFHYYDKDFNNEADTPDNFQSRRPNTSFCFLDIRSPGLGDTAMYLCATSRDLDDYEQYFGPGTRLTVT.

The chain has TRBV5-1 and TRBJ2-3; 10 bases are a match to TRBD2. The V gene end was trimmed by 3 bases and the J gene end by 5 bases; junction bases not matched to a gene: 6. The CDR3 consists of 15 residues. The germline V gene encodes CDR1 SGHRS and CDR2 YFSETQ. The CDR3 DNA follows: TGCGCCAGCAGCTCACTAGCGGGGAGAATAGATACGCAGTATTTT. Translated: CASSSLAGRIDTQYF.

This clonotype was detected ten times or more. The CDR3 DNA follows: TGTGCCAGCAGCTTAGATGGGACTAGTCTACAGACCCAGTACTTC. Its protein is CASSLDGTSLQTQYF. The V gene is TRBV7-2, the J gene TRBJ2-5; TRBD2 aligns across 8 bases. This CDR3 spans 15 amino acids. Germline V gene sequence: CDR1 SGHTA, CDR2 FQGNSA. V dropped 1 base and J dropped 6; count of bases not matched to a gene: 7. Full variable domain (rest looked up from reference TRBV7-2 and TRBJ2-5): GAGVSQSPSNKVTEKGKDVELRCDPISGHTALYWYRQSLGQGLEFLIYFQGNSAPDKSGLPSDRFSAERTGGSVSTLTIQRTQQEDSAVYLCASSLDGTSLQTQYFGPGTRLLVL.

The genes are TRBV20-1 and TRBJ1-3; D is uncertain. Germline V gives CDR1 DFQATT, CDR2 SNEGSKA (reference sequence). V was trimmed by 4 bases and J by 0 bases, leaving 10 bases between them. This CDR3 contains 14 residues. The CDR3 coding sequence is TGCAGTGCTAATGCGTGGAACTCTGGAAACACCATATATTTT. Translation gives CSANAWNSGNTIYF.

This clonotype was observed at least ten times. This chain connects TRBV12-3 or TRBV12-4 to TRBJ1-1; perhaps TRBD1 as D (6 bases). The CDR3 is made up of 13 amino acids. V dropped 5 bases and J dropped 4 bases, with 11 bases sitting between them. DNA of the CDR3: TGTGCCAGCAGTCGACAGGTTAGCACTGAAGCTTTCTTT. It encodes CASSRQVSTEAFF.

This clonotype was counted only a few times. V usage is TRBV12-3 or TRBV12-4 and J usage is TRBJ2-1; 14 bases align to TRBD2. Unmatched junction bases numbered 4, after V lost 8 bases and J lost 1 base. This CDR3 spans 16 amino acids. This CDR3 reads CASRGLAGGSYNEQFF. The CDR3 DNA reads as TGTGCCAGCCGCGGACTAGCGGGGGGTTCCTACAATGAGCAGTTCTTC.